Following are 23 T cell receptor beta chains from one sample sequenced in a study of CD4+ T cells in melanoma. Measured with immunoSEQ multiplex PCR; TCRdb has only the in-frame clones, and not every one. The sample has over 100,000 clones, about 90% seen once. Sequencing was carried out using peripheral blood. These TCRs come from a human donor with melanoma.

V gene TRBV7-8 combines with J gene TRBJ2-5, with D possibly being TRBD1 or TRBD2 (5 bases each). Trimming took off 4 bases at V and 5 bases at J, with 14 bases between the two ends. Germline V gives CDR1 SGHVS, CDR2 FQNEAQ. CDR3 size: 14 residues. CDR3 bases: TGTGCCAGCAGCTCCCCGTCAGAGGGGGAGACCCAGTACTTC. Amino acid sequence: CASSSPSEGETQYF.

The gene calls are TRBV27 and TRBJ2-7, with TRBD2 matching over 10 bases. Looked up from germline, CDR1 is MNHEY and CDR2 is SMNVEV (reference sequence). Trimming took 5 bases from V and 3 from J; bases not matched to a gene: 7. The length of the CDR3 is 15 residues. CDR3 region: CASSESGGAFYEQYF. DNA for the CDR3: TGTGCCAGCAGTGAGAGCGGGGGGGCCTTCTACGAGCAGTACTTC.

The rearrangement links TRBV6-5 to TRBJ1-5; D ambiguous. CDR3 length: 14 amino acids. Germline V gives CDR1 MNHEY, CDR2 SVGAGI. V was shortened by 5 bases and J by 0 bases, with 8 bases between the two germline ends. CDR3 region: CASSTTLSNQPQHF. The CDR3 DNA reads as TGTGCCAGCAGTACAACCCTTAGCAATCAGCCCCAGCATTTT.

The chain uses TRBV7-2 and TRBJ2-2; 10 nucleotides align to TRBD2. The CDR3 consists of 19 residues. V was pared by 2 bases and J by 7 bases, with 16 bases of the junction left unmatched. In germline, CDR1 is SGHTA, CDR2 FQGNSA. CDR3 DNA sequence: TGTGCCAGCAGCTTACGGCCCGCTAGCGGGAGTGAACCGTTCGGGGAGCTGTTTTTT. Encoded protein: CASSLRPASGSEPFGELFF.

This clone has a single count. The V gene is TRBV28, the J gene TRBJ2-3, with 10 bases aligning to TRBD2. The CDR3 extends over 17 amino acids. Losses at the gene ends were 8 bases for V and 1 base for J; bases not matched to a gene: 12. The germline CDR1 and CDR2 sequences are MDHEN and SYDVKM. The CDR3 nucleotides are TGTGCCAGCCATGAGCGGGGGGGCGTCCGCGGCACAGATACGCAGTATTTT. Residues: CASHERGGVRGTDTQYF.

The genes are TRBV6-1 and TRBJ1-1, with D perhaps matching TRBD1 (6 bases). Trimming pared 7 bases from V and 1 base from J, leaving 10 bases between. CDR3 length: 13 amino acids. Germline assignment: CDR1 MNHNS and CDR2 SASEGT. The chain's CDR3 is CASIIGGNTEAFF. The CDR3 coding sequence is TGTGCCAGCATCATAGGGGGGAACACTGAAGCTTTCTTT.

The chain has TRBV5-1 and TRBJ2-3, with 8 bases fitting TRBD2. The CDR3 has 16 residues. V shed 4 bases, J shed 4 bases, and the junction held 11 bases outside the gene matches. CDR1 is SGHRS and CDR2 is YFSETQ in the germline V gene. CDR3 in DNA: TGCGCCAGCAGCCCGCGTAGTAGCGGGGCCTCAGATACGCAGTATTTT. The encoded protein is CASSPRSSGASDTQYF.

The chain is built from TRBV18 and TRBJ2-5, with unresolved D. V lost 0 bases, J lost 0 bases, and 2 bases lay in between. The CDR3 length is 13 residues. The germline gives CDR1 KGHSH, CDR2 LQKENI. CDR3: CASSPPDQETQYF. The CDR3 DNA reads TGTGCCAGCTCACCACCAGACCAAGAGACCCAGTACTTC.

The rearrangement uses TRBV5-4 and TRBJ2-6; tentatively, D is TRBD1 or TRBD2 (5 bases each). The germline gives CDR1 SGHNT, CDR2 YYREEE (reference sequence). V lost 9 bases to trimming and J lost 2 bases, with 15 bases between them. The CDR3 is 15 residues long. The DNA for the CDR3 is TGTGCCACCCAGACTACGGGGCCTGGGGCCAACGTCCTGACTTTC. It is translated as CATQTTGPGANVLTF.

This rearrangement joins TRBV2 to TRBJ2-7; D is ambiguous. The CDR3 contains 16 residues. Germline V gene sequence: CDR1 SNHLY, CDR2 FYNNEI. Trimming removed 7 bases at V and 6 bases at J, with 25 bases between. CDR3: CASIGPKPTGPGEQYF. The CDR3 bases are TGTGCCAGCATAGGACCTAAACCAACCGGGCCCGGCGAGCAGTACTTC.

The CDR3 bases are TGTGCCAGCAGGGGGACAGTCGAGCAGTACTTC. This translates into CASRGTVEQYF. The gene calls are TRBV6-5 and TRBJ2-7; 7 bases are a match to TRBD1. Germline CDR1 is MNHEY and CDR2 is SVGAGI. The V segment lost 6 bases and the J segment 6 bases; nucleotides outside the gene matches: 2. This CDR3 contains 11 residues.

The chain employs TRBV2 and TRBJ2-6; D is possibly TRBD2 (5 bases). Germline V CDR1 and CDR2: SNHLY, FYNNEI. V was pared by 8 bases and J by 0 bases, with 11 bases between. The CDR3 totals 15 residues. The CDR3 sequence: CASRDRSSGANVLTF. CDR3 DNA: TGTGCCAGCCGGGATAGGAGCTCTGGGGCCAACGTCCTGACTTTC.

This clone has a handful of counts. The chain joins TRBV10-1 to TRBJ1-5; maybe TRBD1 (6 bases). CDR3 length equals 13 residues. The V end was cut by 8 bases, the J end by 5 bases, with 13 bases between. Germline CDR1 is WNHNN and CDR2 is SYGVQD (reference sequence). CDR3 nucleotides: TGCGCCAGCCCGGGACATATCGATCAGCCCCAGCATTTT. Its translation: CASPGHIDQPQHF.

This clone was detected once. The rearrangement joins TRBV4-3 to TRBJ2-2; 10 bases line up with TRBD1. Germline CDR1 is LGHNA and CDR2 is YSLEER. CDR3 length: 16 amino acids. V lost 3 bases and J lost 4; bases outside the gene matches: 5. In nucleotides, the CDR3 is TGCGCCAGCAGCCACCAGACAGGGGGCGGCACCGGGGAGCTGTTTTTT. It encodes CASSHQTGGGTGELFF.

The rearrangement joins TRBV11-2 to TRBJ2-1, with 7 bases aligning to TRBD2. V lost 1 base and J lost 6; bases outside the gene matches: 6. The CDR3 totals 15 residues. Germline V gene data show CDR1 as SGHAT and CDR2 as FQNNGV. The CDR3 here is CASSLGSTSANEQFF. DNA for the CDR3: TGTGCCAGCAGCTTAGGGTCCACTAGCGCCAATGAGCAGTTCTTC.

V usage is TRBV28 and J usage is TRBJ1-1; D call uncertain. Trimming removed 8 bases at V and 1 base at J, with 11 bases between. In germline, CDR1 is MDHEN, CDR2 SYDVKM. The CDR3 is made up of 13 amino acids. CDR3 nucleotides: TGTGCCAGCTACCTACGGGGGAACACTGAAGCTTTCTTT. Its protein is CASYLRGNTEAFF. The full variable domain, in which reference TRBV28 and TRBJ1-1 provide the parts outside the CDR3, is DVKVTQSSRYLVKRTGEKVFLECVQDMDHENMFWYRQDPGLGLRLIYFSYDVKMKEKGDIPEGYSVSREKKERFSLILESASTNQTSMYLCASYLRGNTEAFFGQGTRLTVV.

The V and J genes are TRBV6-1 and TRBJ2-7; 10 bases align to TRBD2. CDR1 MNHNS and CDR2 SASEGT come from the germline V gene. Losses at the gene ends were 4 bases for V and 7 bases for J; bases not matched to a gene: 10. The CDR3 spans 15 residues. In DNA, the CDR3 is TGTGCCAGCAGTGGGGCTAGCGGGAGAAGGGGTGAGCAGTACTTC. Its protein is CASSGASGRRGEQYF.

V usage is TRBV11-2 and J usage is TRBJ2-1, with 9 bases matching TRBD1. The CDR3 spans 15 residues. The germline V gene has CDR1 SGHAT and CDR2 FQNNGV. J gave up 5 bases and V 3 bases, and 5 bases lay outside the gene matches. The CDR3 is CASSFTGGRDNEQFF. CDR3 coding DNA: TGTGCCAGCAGCTTCACAGGGGGCCGGGACAATGAGCAGTTCTTC.

CDR3 residues: CASSVSGRQETQYF. The DNA of the CDR3 is TGTGCCAGCAGTGTGTCAGGGAGGCAAGAGACCCAGTACTTC. The rearrangement joins TRBV6-1 to TRBJ2-5; a possible D gene is TRBD2 (6 bases). Germline-derived CDR1 and CDR2 are MNHNS and SASEGT. V was shortened by 4 bases and J by 2 bases, with 11 bases between the two germline ends. The CDR3 has 14 amino acids.

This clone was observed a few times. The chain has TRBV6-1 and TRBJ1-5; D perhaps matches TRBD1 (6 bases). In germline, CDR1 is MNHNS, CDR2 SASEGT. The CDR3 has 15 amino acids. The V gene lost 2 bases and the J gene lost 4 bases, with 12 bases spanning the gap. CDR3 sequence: CASSEKDSSNQPQHF. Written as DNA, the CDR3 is TGTGCCAGCAGTGAAAAGGACAGCTCGAATCAGCCCCAGCATTTT.

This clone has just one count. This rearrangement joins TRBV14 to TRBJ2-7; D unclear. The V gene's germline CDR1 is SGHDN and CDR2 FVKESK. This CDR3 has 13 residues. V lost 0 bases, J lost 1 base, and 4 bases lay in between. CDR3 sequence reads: CASSQDFSYEQYF. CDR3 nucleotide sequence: TGTGCCAGCAGCCAAGATTTTTCCTACGAGCAGTACTTC. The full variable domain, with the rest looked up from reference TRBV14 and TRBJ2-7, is EAGVTQFPSHSVIEKGQTVTLRCDPISGHDNLYWYRRVMGKEIKFLLHFVKESKQDESGMPNNRFLAERTGGTYSTLKVQPAELEDSGVYFCASSQDFSYEQYFGPGTRLTVT.

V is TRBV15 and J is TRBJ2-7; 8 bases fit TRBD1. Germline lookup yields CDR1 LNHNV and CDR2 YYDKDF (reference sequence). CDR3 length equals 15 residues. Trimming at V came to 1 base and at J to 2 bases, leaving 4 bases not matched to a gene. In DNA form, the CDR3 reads TGTGCCACCAGCAGAGGACAGGGGTTCCCCTACGAGCAGTACTTC. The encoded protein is CATSRGQGFPYEQYF.

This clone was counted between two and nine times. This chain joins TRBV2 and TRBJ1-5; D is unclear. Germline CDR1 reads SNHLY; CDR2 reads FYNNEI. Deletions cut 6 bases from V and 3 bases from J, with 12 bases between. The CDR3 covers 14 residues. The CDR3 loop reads CASSATSDNQPQHF. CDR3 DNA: TGTGCCAGCAGCGCCACGTCTGACAATCAGCCCCAGCATTTT. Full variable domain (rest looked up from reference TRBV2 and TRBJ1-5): EPEVTQTPSHQVTQMGQEVILRCVPISNHLYFYWYRQILGQKVEFLVSFYNNEISEKSEIFDDQFSVERPDGSNFTLKIRSTKLEDSAMYFCASSATSDNQPQHFGDGTRLSIL.